The T cell receptor (beta chain) described here comes from a study of cytomegalovirus exposure and HLA in healthy donors. This clone was observed a handful of times. The antigen is unknown. Study-wide findings and caveats: It has been reported that TCR beta sequences accurately predicted the HLA-A and HLA-B alleles of most subjects. Follow-up analysis later connected one missense variant in DCLRE1C with trimming of TCR beta V- and J-genes. Earlier results showed most TCR beta V segments being productive about 87% or about 30% of the time.

The PCR ran on 60 Vbeta and 13 Jbeta primers. Original processing methods: In a later analysis, 80 million or so unique TCR beta chains included roughly 11 million shared by two or more donors. Assay: immunoSEQ multiplex PCR; the TCRdb copy retains only in-frame clones and omits some. From that table come the V and J calls and clone size; the DNA was used to work out D and trimming. The profile shows a few hundred thousand clones, 75% to 90% of them singletons. The CDR3 is 14 amino acids. Germline-derived CDR1 and CDR2 are MNHEY and SMNVEV (reference sequence). V was pared by 3 bases and J by 3 bases, with 2 bases of the junction left unmatched.

This rearrangement joins TRBV27 to TRBJ2-1, with 7 bases aligning to TRBD1. This sequence was found in a girl aged 2 to 9 in good health and CMV-seronegative. The sequenced sample consisted of PBMCs. As DNA, the CDR3 is TGTGCCAGCAGTTTGGGGGACAGCTACAATGAGCAGTTCTTC. Its protein is CASSLGDSYNEQFF.